The T cell receptor (beta chain) under discussion was sequenced for a study of T cells after yellow fever vaccination. At the level of the study: SMART-Seq v4 Ultra Low Input prepared libraries from low-cell fractions.

Making TCR cDNA involved 5'RACE template switching, which added UMIs and a universal primer site. MiXCR was run by TCRdb on the 5' RACE reads, yielding one entry per CDR3 protein. The repertoire consists of 250,000 or so distinct CDR3 sequences, with more than 6.5% occurring once and the leading ten covering about 1%. Whole-study findings and limits: Clones from primary vaccination mostly reappeared after the booster (around 96% CD4, under 90% CD8).

This CDR3 contains 14 residues. Germline CDR1 SEHNR, CDR2 FQNEAQ (reference sequence). The V gene end was trimmed by 6 bases and the J gene end by 0 bases; junction bases not matched to a gene: 4. Note on this clonotype: Its antigen remains unidentified.

The chain combines TRBV7-9 with TRBJ1-2; 7 bases align to TRBD1. The receptor was isolated from a man aged 25 to 40 who received the YFV17D yellow fever vaccine. The sample consisted of CD4+ T cells sorted from PBMCs, taken on the day of the yellow fever booster vaccination. CDR3 in amino acids: CASRRTGSNYGYTF. For the CDR3, the DNA is TGTGCCAGCAGAAGGACAGGCTCTAACTATGGCTACACCTTC.